Included here is one T cell receptor (beta chain) sequence, with context. This record belongs to a study of CD8 T cells in Susac syndrome. With random hexamers, reverse transcription was performed on about 0.5 to 1 ug of RNA. TCRdb called the immunoSEQ multiplex PCR reads again in MiXCR, with one record for every CDR3 protein. The sample has about 200,000 distinct CDR3 sequences, 95% seen once; the top ten hold 0.07% to 0.095%. The CDR3 extends over 18 amino acids. Germline V gene lookup returns CDR1 SGHNT and CDR2 YYREEE (reference sequence). V lost 5 bases, J lost 3 bases, and 10 bases stayed unmatched.

The V and J genes are TRBV5-4 and TRBJ2-6; 11 bases align to TRBD2. The sequenced sample consisted of CD4+ T cells from PBMCs. The TCR was taken from a human donor with multiple sclerosis. CDR3 in amino acids: CASRRDLAGGGGANVLTF. The CDR3 coding sequence is TGTGCCAGCAGACGTGACCTAGCGGGGGGAGGTGGGGCCAACGTCCTGACTTTC.